What follows are 11 T cell receptor beta chains derived from one specimen sequenced in a study of T cells in Graves' hyperthyroidism and ophthalmopathy. The investigators amplified TCR beta CDR3 regions from RNA transcripts. The HTBI primer set was used in a first-round RT-PCR of the TCR CDR3. TCRdb passed the multiplex PCR reads through MiXCR, listing each CDR3 protein once. Among over 500,000 distinct CDR3 sequences listed, approximately 17% were seen once. The sequenced sample consisted of blood. These receptors all come from a woman under 30 with Graves' ophthalmopathy.

This clonotype has a count of ten or more. This rearrangement joins TRBV2 to TRBJ1-1; perhaps TRBD1 as D (5 bases). The CDR3 runs 15 residues. With 1 base removed from V and 5 bases from J, the gap between germline ends came to 14 bases. Germline V gives CDR1 SNHLY, CDR2 FYNNEI. The CDR3 DNA sequence: TGTGCCAGCAGTGAAGGGTTCAGGGAGGTGACTGAAGCTTTCTTT. This translates into CASSEGFREVTEAFF.

This clonotype appeared a few times. The CDR3 sequence is CASSLQGAEAGELFF. CDR3 sequence (DNA): TGTGCCAGCAGCCTACAGGGGGCGGAGGCCGGGGAGCTGTTTTTT. This chain uses TRBV7-2 with TRBJ2-2; 9 bases are shared with TRBD1. The CDR3 has 15 amino acids. Germline CDR1 and CDR2: SGHTA and FQGNSA. V shed 5 bases, J shed 6 bases, and the junction held 7 bases outside the gene matches.

This clonotype occurred many times. The V call is TRBV2, the J call TRBJ2-7, with D perhaps being TRBD1 or TRBD2 (5 bases each). The CDR3 is 14 amino acids. Germline V lookup: CDR1 SNHLY, CDR2 FYNNEI. V was shortened by 8 bases and J by 1 base, with 15 bases between the two germline ends. The DNA for the CDR3 is TGTGCCAGCGACGTCGGGGCTGAGTCCTACGAGCAGTACTTC. Translated, it gives CASDVGAESYEQYF. Combining the CDR3 with reference TRBV2 and TRBJ2-7 gives the whole variable domain EPEVTQTPSHQVTQMGQEVILRCVPISNHLYFYWYRQILGQKVEFLVSFYNNEISEKSEIFDDQFSVERPDGSNFTLKIRSTKLEDSAMYFCASDVGAESYEQYFGPGTRLTVT.

J is TRBJ2-3 and V is TRBV7-3; D uncertain. The CDR3 is 15 amino acids. From germline, CDR1 is SGHTA and CDR2 FQGTGA. V lost 4 bases and J lost 0, with 11 bases in between. The CDR3 DNA sequence: TGTGCCAGCAGCTCTACTGTAGGGAGCACAGATACGCAGTATTTT. Amino acid sequence: CASSSTVGSTDTQYF. Full variable domain (missing parts from reference TRBV7-3 and TRBJ2-3): GAGVSQTPSNKVTEKGKYVELRCDPISGHTALYWYRQSLGQGPEFLIYFQGTGAADDSGLPNDRFFAVRPEGSVSTLKIQRTERGDSAVYLCASSSTVGSTDTQYFGPGTRLTVL.

This clonotype was recorded at least ten times. V gene TRBV7-9 combines with J gene TRBJ2-7; D unresolved. This CDR3 has 14 amino acids. Germline V CDR1 and CDR2: SEHNR, FQNEAQ (reference sequence). Between the trimmed V and J ends, which lost 1 base and 3 bases, there was a span of 10 bases. Here the CDR3 reads CASSLDGLNYEQYF. CDR3 nucleotides: TGTGCCAGCAGCTTAGATGGCCTGAACTACGAGCAGTACTTC.

This clonotype was picked up a small number of times. The J gene is TRBJ2-4, the V gene TRBV29-1; 7 bases are shared with TRBD2. The CDR3 loop spans 15 amino acids. Germline CDR1 reads SQVTM; CDR2 reads ANQGSEA. V lost 3 bases to trimming and J lost 1 base; unmatched junction nucleotides: 6. CDR3 protein: CSVDGRGWAKNIQYF. The CDR3 DNA reads TGCAGCGTTGATGGGAGGGGCTGGGCCAAAAACATTCAGTACTTC. Full variable domain (rest looked up from reference TRBV29-1 and TRBJ2-4): SAVISQKPSRDICQRGTSLTIQCQVDSQVTMMFWYRQQPGQSLTLIATANQGSEATYESGFVIDKFPISRPNLTFSTLTVSNMSPEDSSIYLCSVDGRGWAKNIQYFGAGTRLSVL.

This clonotype was detected ten times or more. The V and J genes are TRBV11-2 and TRBJ2-3; D is unresolved. The CDR3 is 13 residues long. Trimming shortened V by 7 bases and J by 2 bases, and 10 bases separated the two germline ends. Germline assignment: CDR1 SGHAT and CDR2 FQNNGV. CDR3 in DNA: TGTGCCAGCAAGCGCGTTATCACAGATACGCAGTATTTT. Translated: CASKRVITDTQYF. The entire variable domain, with the rest obtained from reference TRBV11-2 and TRBJ2-3, is as follows: EAGVAQSPRYKIIEKRQSVAFWCNPISGHATLYWYQQILGQGPKLLIQFQNNGVVDDSQLPKDRFSAERLKGVDSTLKIQPAKLEDSAVYLCASKRVITDTQYFGPGTRLTVL.

This clonotype was recorded many times. This chain connects TRBV5-6 to TRBJ2-5, with a possible D match to TRBD2 (6 bases). The CDR3 sequence is 14 residues long. The germline CDR1 and CDR2 sequences are SGHDT and YYEEEE. Trimming removed 5 bases at V and 0 bases at J, with 11 bases between. This CDR3 reads CASSSSSDQETQYF. DNA for the CDR3: TGTGCCAGCAGTTCATCTAGCGACCAAGAGACCCAGTACTTC.

This clonotype showed up many times. J is TRBJ2-1 and V is TRBV30; 7 nucleotides line up with TRBD1. This CDR3 comprises 14 residues. V gave up 0 bases and J gave up 9 bases; unmatched junction bases: 8. Germline V lookup: CDR1 GTSNPN, CDR2 SVGIG (reference sequence). In DNA, the CDR3 is TGTGCCTGGAGTGTAAATGAGGGGGCCTTTGAGCAGTTCTTC. Amino acids: CAWSVNEGAFEQFF. The full variable domain, its missing parts supplied by reference TRBV30 and TRBJ2-1, is SQTIHQWPATLVQPVGSPLSLECTVEGTSNPNLYWYRQAAGRGLQLLFYSVGIGQISSEVPQNLSASRPQDRQFILSSKKLLLSDSGFYLCAWSVNEGAFEQFFGPGTRLTVL.

Many counts were recorded for this clonotype. The chain uses TRBV12-3 or TRBV12-4 and TRBJ2-2; D is perhaps TRBD2 (7 bases). V was shortened by 2 bases and J by 4 bases, with 14 bases between the two germline ends. The CDR3 consists of 16 residues. CDR3: CASSLKGGGGTGELFF. CDR3 DNA: TGTGCCAGCAGTTTAAAGGGGGGGGGCGGCACCGGGGAGCTGTTTTTT.

This clonotype was recorded many times. The V call is TRBV20-1, the J call TRBJ2-7, with TRBD1 as a possible D gene (6 bases). Trimming cost V 3 bases and J 6 bases, with 15 bases left between them. The CDR3 runs to 13 residues. In germline, CDR1 is DFQATT, CDR2 SNEGSKA (reference sequence). The CDR3 nucleotides read TGCAGTGCTAGCGACAGGACCTCGGGCGAGCAGTACTTC. Protein product: CSASDRTSGEQYF.